A single sample gave rise to the 12 T cell receptor beta chains below, sequenced in a study of shared clonotypes between healthy human individuals (dated by TCRdb to the early 2020s). CD8 naive samples were CD45RO-negative cells positively selected for CCR7, giving a CD45RA+CCR7+ population that excluded TemRA cells. Library method: the immunoSEQ multiplex PCR assay. In TCRdb, the immuneACCESS table is reduced to in-frame sequences with V and J assigned. These tables do not hold every clone; where another copy was compared, an unresolved V gene accounts for under half, and the others remain unexplained. The sample table holds about 2 million clones, of which approximately 95% were seen once. Clones ranked in the top ten supply 0.9% to 1.5% of the sample. The sequencing input was naive CD8+ T cells sorted from blood. According to the study, the label for this sample's cell subset or site signals: CD45RA+CCR7+. Every receptor here comes from a young man in good health.

To note about this clone: This sample also contains other DNA sequences that code for the same CDR3. The V and J genes are TRBV6-5 and TRBJ1-5; D unclear. Trimming left V 0 bases short and J 2 bases short, with 8 bases between. CDR1 MNHEY and CDR2 SVGAGI come from the germline V gene. The CDR3 is made up of 15 amino acids. The CDR3 loop is CASSYSTGGNQPQHF. The CDR3, as DNA: TGTGCCAGCAGTTACTCAACTGGGGGCAATCAGCCCCAGCATTTT.

J is TRBJ2-7 and V is TRBV6-5; D is unclear. The CDR3 sequence is 12 residues long. The germline V gene has CDR1 MNHEY and CDR2 SVGAGI. Trimming left V 7 bases short and J 5 bases short, with 12 bases between. The CDR3 region has the DNA TGTGCCAGCAACTCGAATTTCAACGAGCAGTACTTC. Its protein is CASNSNFNEQYF.

The gene calls are TRBV10-1 and TRBJ2-7, with D hard to call. CDR1 and CDR2 from the germline V gene are WNHNN and SYGVQD (reference sequence). With 1 base removed from V and 2 bases from J, the gap between germline ends came to 9 bases. The CDR3 runs to 14 residues. The CDR3 DNA reads TGCGCCAGCAGTGAGTTCCGTGAACCCTACGAGCAGTACTTC. Translated, it gives CASSEFREPYEQYF.

This chain connects TRBV2 to TRBJ1-5, with D uncertain. Germline V CDR1 and CDR2: SNHLY, FYNNEI. The CDR3 extends over 14 amino acids. The V gene lost 4 bases and the J gene lost 0 bases, with 7 bases spanning the gap. Here the CDR3 DNA reads TGTGCCAGCAGTGCGCCCTATAGCAATCAGCCCCAGCATTTT. Translation gives CASSAPYSNQPQHF.

This chain links TRBV6-1 with TRBJ1-5; tentatively, D is TRBD1 (6 bases). From germline, CDR1 is MNHNS and CDR2 SASEGT. This CDR3 is 15 amino acids long. The V end was cut by 4 bases, the J end by 0 bases, with 10 bases between. The CDR3 protein is CASSAWTASNQPQHF. DNA for the CDR3: TGTGCCAGCAGTGCCTGGACAGCTAGCAATCAGCCCCAGCATTTT.

The chain has TRBV9 and TRBJ2-2; 9 nucleotides match TRBD1. CDR3 size: 16 residues. Germline values: CDR1 SGDLS, CDR2 YYNGEE. V trimming: 2 bases; J trimming: 5 bases; junction bases outside the gene matches: 7. The CDR3 spells CASSVLETGGTGELFF. CDR3 coding DNA: TGTGCCAGCAGCGTCCTCGAGACAGGGGGGACCGGGGAGCTGTTTTTT.

The chain is built from TRBV25-1 and TRBJ2-4, with D possibly being TRBD1 (5 bases). The CDR3 is 14 amino acids. V was pared by 2 bases and J by 8 bases, with 13 bases between. The germline CDR1 and CDR2 sequences are MGHDK and SYGVNS. As DNA, the CDR3 is TGTGCCAGCAGTGAACAGGGCCCCGGGTACATTCAGTACTTC. Amino acids: CASSEQGPGYIQYF.

The chain couples TRBV5-4 to TRBJ2-6; D gene uncertain. Trimming pared 8 bases from V and 0 bases from J, leaving 9 bases between. Germline V gene data show CDR1 as SGHNT and CDR2 as YYREEE (reference sequence). The CDR3 runs 14 residues. CDR3 coding DNA: TGTGCCAGTGGGGATCACTCTGGGGCCAACGTCCTGACTTTC. Translating gives CASGDHSGANVLTF.

The V call is TRBV30, the J call TRBJ1-5, with D perhaps matching TRBD1 (5 bases). Germline assignment: CDR1 GTSNPN and CDR2 SVGIG (reference sequence). Trimming stripped 0 bases from V and 4 bases from J, with 13 bases between. The CDR3 has 15 amino acids. CDR3 region: CAWSVPGFANQPQHF. CDR3 nucleotides: TGTGCCTGGAGTGTACCAGGGTTTGCAAATCAGCCCCAGCATTTT.

As to this clone: Distinct nucleotide sequences in the sample also encode this CDR3. This chain uses TRBV4-3 with TRBJ2-7, with 8 bases aligning to TRBD2. The germline V gene has CDR1 LGHNA and CDR2 YSLEER. The CDR3 consists of 14 residues. The trim removed 3 bases at V and 3 bases at J, leaving 4 bases unmatched. CDR3: CASSQGLGSYEQYF. In DNA form, the CDR3 reads TGCGCCAGCAGCCAGGGACTAGGTAGCTACGAGCAGTACTTC.

In the case of this clone: Other nucleotide sequences from this sample produce the same CDR3. The chain uses TRBV6-1 and TRBJ1-2; D perhaps matches TRBD1 (5 bases). The CDR3 runs to 13 residues. Germline V gives CDR1 MNHNS, CDR2 SASEGT. Trimming removed 3 bases from V and 4 bases from J, with 9 bases in between. CDR3 DNA: TGTGCCAGCAGTGAGGGACGGAGCTATGGCTACACCTTC. It is translated as CASSEGRSYGYTF.

J is TRBJ1-1 and V is TRBV30; no reliable D call. V was clipped by 2 bases and J by 1 base, with 8 bases between them. CDR1 and CDR2 from the germline V gene are GTSNPN and SVGIG (reference sequence). This CDR3 spans 13 amino acids. CDR3 DNA sequence: TGTGCCTGGAGTATTACCGAGAACACTGAAGCTTTCTTT. Protein product: CAWSITENTEAFF.